The 8 T cell receptor beta chains reported below all come from one sample, sequenced in a study of cytomegalovirus exposure and HLA in healthy donors. The PCR made use of 60 Vbeta and 13 Jbeta primers. The data were produced by immunoSEQ multiplex PCR, yet TCRdb's version contains in-frame clones alone and is incomplete. The table for this sample gives about 200,000 clones. Sequenced sample: PBMCs. Receptor source: a boy younger than 18 in good health and CMV-seronegative.

V is TRBV6-5 and J is TRBJ1-1, with 8 bases aligning to TRBD1. From germline, CDR1 is MNHEY and CDR2 SVGAGI. Germline trimming cut 5 bases from V and 8 bases from J; bases unmatched to any gene: 10. The CDR3 has 14 amino acids. DNA for the CDR3: TGTGCCAGCAGTCAAATCGGGACAGGTCCAGAAGCTTTCTTT. Translated: CASSQIGTGPEAFF.

The V gene is TRBV6-5, the J gene TRBJ1-4, with TRBD1 matching over 7 bases. Germline values: CDR1 MNHEY, CDR2 SVGAGI. The CDR3 totals 15 residues. The trim removed 5 bases at V and 4 bases at J, leaving 7 bases unmatched. Written as DNA, the CDR3 is TGTGCCAGCAGTCGACGGGACAGAAGTAATGAAAAACTGTTTTTT. Residues: CASSRRDRSNEKLFF.

The chain is built from TRBV7-2 and TRBJ1-2, with 12 bases identical to TRBD1. V lost 8 bases, J lost 4 bases, and 8 bases stayed unmatched. The CDR3 spans 15 residues. CDR1 is SGHTA, CDR2 FQGNSA, per germline. In DNA, the CDR3 is TGTGCCAGCGCTGGGACAGGGGGCAGGGGCTATGGCTACACCTTC. The encoded protein is CASAGTGGRGYGYTF.

The chain carries TRBV4-2 and TRBJ2-7, with TRBD2 matching over 7 bases. The J segment lost 4 bases and the V segment lost 0 bases, leaving 3 bases of the junction unmatched. In germline, CDR1 is LGHNA, CDR2 YNFKEQ. The CDR3 is 14 residues long. In nucleotides, the CDR3 is TGTGCCAGCAGCCAAGATTTGGGGGGGTACGAGCAGTACTTC. Its protein product is CASSQDLGGYEQYF.

The chain combines TRBV7-3 with TRBJ1-1; D is unresolved. CDR3 length equals 15 residues. The germline V gene encodes CDR1 SGHTA and CDR2 FQGTGA. Trimming pared 0 bases from V and 5 bases from J, leaving 13 bases between. In DNA form, the CDR3 reads TGTGCCAGCAGCTTAACGGGCACGGCGGGGACTGAAGCTTTCTTT. This encodes CASSLTGTAGTEAFF.

The gene calls are TRBV19 and TRBJ2-4; the match to TRBD1 covers 8 bases. The CDR3 totals 15 residues. From germline, CDR1 is LNHDA and CDR2 SQIVND (reference sequence). The V segment lost 4 bases and the J segment 6 bases; nucleotides outside the gene matches: 8. CDR3 loop: CASSKWGDRGNIQYF. The CDR3 bases are TGTGCCAGTAGTAAGTGGGGCGACAGGGGAAACATTCAGTACTTC.

The CDR3 loop is CASSLRAGYTEAFF. In DNA form, the CDR3 reads TGCGCCAGCAGCTTGCGGGCAGGGTACACTGAAGCTTTCTTT. The V gene is TRBV5-1, the J gene TRBJ1-1; maybe TRBD1 (5 bases). Germline CDR1 reads SGHRS; CDR2 reads YFSETQ. Trimming cost V 1 base and J 3 bases, with 10 bases left between them. The CDR3 loop spans 14 amino acids.

The CDR3 region is CASSVWFTGTGGKVDSDYYGYTF. In DNA, the CDR3 is TGTGCCAGCAGTGTTTGGTTCACCGGGACAGGGGGCAAAGTCGACTCTGATTACTATGGCTACACCTTC. This chain connects TRBV2 to TRBJ1-2, with 12 nucleotides matching TRBD1. From germline, CDR1 is SNHLY and CDR2 FYNNEI. The J segment lost 3 bases and the V segment lost 4 bases, leaving 27 bases of the junction unmatched. This CDR3 comprises 23 residues.